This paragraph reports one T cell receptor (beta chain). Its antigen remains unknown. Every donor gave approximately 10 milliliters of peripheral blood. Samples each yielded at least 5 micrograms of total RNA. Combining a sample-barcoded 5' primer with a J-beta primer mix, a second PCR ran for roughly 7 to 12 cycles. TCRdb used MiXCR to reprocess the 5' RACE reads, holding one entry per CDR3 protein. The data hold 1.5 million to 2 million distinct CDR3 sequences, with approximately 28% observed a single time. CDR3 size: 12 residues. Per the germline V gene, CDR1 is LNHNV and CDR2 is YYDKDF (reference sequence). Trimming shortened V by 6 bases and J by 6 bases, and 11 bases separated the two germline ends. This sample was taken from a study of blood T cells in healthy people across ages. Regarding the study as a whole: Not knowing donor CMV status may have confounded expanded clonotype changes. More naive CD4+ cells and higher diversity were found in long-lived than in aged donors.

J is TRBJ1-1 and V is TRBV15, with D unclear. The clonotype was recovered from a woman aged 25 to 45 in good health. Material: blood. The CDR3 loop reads CATRNAGAEAFF. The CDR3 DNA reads TGTGCCACCAGAAATGCTGGGGCTGAAGCTTTCTTT.